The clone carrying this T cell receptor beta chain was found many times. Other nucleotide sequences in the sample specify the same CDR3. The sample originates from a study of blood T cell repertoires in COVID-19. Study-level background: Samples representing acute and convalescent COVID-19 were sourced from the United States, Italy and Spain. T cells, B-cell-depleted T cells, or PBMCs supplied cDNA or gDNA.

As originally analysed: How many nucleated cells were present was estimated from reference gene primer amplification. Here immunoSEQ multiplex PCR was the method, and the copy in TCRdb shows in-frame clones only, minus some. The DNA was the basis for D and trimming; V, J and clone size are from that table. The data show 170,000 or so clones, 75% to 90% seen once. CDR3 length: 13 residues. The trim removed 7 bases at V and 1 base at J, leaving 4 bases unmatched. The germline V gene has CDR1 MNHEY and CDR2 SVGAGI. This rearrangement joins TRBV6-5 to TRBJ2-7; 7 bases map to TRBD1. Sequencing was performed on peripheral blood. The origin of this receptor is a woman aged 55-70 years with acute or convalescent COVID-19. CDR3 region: CASTRDSSYEQYF. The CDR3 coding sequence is TGTGCCAGCACCCGGGACAGTTCCTACGAGCAGTACTTC.